These T cell receptor beta chains were read from a single sample in a study of OX40 agonist ivuxolimab in advanced cancers. The repertoire was sequenced with immunoSEQ multiplex PCR; TCRdb's copy has only in-frame clones and lacks some. The table has under 200,000 clones, around 94% seen once. The sequencing used CD4+ or CD8+ T cells sorted from blood, collected in a trial of the OX40 agonist ivuxolimab. These TCRs come from an adult with an advanced solid tumor such as melanoma, head and neck, liver or kidney cancer. Both conserved end residues are part of each CDR3. The D gene is left open where the match is weak. Clone size is stated in some rows and not others, as once, few, many or a class when expanded.

j_call clone_size d_call v_call cdr3_aa cdr3_nt
TRBJ1-4 few NA TRBV4-3 CASSQDGWGNLFF TGCGCCAGCAGCCAAGATGGTTGGGGAAACCTGTTTTTT
TRBJ2-5 NA NA TRBV30 CAWSVVFYVTQYF TGTGCCTGGAGTGTTGTGTTTTACGTGACCCAGTACTTC
TRBJ2-2 NA NA TRBV6-5 CASSSSRTGELFF TGTGCCAGCAGTTCCTCCAGGACCGGGGAGCTGTTTTTT
TRBJ2-2 NA NA TRBV6-4 CASRTGTRTGELFF TGTGCCAGTCGGACAGGGACTAGAACCGGGGAGCTGTTTTTT
TRBJ2-1 NA TRBD2 TRBV11-3 CASSLGSGGSSYNEQFF TGTGCCAGCAGCTTAGGGAGCGGCGGGAGCTCCTACAATGAGCAGTTCTTC
TRBJ2-5 NA NA TRBV5-1 CASSLGLEGAGETQYF TGCGCCAGCAGCCTCGGACTAGAGGGGGCGGGGGAGACCCAGTACTTC
TRBJ1-1 NA NA TRBV6-6 CASSDEPLRTEAFF TGTGCCAGCAGTGACGAGCCCCTCCGGACTGAAGCTTTCTTT
TRBJ2-2 NA NA TRBV5-4 CASSLVTRPRNTGELFF TGTGCCAGCAGCTTGGTAACTCGTCCCAGGAACACCGGGGAGCTGTTTTTT
TRBJ1-2 NA NA TRBV20-1 CSARHSGGYTF TGCAGTGCTAGGCACTCCGGTGGCTACACCTTC
TRBJ1-3 NA NA TRBV6-5 CASSDNSGNTIYF TGTGCCAGCAGCGACAACTCTGGAAACACCATATATTTT
TRBJ1-2 NA NA TRBV7-2 CASSSNTGNYGYTF TGTGCCAGCAGCTCCAACACTGGGAACTATGGCTACACCTTC
TRBJ2-7 NA NA TRBV7-2 CASTSAAYEQYF TGTGCCAGCACCTCTGCGGCCTACGAGCAGTACTTC
TRBJ1-1 NA NA TRBV10-2 CASSMIGTEAFF TGCGCCAGCAGTATGATAGGCACTGAAGCTTTCTTT
TRBJ2-7 NA NA TRBV19 CASQRQVGSYEQYF TGTGCCAGTCAAAGACAGGTTGGCAGCTACGAGCAGTACTTC
TRBJ2-7 NA TRBD2 TRBV7-2 CASSVRPGLSSYEQYF TGTGCCAGCAGCGTAAGGCCGGGACTAAGCTCCTACGAGCAGTACTTC
TRBJ2-1 once NA TRBV7-2 CASSRYTSVGYNEQFF TGTGCCAGCAGCCGATATACCAGCGTTGGATACAATGAGCAGTTCTTC
TRBJ2-1 NA NA TRBV20-1 CSAKGNVEQFF TGCAGTGCCAAGGGGAACGTTGAGCAGTTCTTC
TRBJ2-2 NA NA TRBV9 CASRTDSNANTGELFF TGTGCCAGCAGGACTGACAGCAACGCGAACACCGGGGAGCTGTTTTTT